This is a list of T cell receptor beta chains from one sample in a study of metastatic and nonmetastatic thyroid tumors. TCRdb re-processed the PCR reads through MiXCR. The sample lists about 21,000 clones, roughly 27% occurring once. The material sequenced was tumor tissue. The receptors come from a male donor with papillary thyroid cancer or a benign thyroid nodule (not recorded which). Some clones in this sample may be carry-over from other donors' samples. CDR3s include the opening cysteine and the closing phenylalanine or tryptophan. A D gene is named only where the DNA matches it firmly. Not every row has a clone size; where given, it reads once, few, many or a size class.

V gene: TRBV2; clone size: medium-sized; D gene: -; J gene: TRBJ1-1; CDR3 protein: CASSDSGKWNTEAFF; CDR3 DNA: TGTGCCAGCAGTGACTCCGGAAAATGGAACACTGAAGCTTTCTTT
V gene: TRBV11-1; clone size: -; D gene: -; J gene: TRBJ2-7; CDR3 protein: CASSLRVGLSGYEQYF; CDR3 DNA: TGTGCCAGCAGCTTGAGGGTGGGACTTTCAGGCTACGAGCAGTACTTC
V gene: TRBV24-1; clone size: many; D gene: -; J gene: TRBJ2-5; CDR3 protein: CATSDPQSGDETQYF; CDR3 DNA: TGTGCCACCAGTGACCCTCAATCAGGGGACGAGACCCAGTACTTC
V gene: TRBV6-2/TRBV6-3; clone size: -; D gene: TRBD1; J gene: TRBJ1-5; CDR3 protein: CASTRRDRAISNQPQHF; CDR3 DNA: TGTGCCAGCACCCGGAGGGACAGGGCTATTAGCAATCAGCCCCAGCATTTT
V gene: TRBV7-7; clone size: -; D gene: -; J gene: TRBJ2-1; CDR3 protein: CASSLRANGYNEQFF; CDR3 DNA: TGTGCTAGCAGCTTACGGGCTAATGGGTACAATGAGCAGTTCTTC
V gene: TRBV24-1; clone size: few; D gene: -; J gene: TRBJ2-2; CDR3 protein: CATSGRTNTGELFF; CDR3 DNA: TGTGCCACCAGTGGCAGGACCAACACCGGGGAGCTGTTTTTT
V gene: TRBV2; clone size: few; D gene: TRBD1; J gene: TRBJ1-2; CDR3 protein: CASSEVSGGTGGHGYGYTF; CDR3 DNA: TGTGCCAGCAGTGAAGTCTCGGGAGGGACAGGGGGCCACGGCTATGGCTACACCTTC
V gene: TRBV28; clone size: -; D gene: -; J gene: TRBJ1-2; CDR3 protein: CASSLTGHYCYTF; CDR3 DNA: TGTGCCAGCAGTTTAACAGGGCACTATTGCTACACCTTC
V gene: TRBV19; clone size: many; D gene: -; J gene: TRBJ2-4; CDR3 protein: CASSIDLKNIQYF; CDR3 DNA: TGTGCCAGTAGTATAGACCTAAAAAACATTCAGTACTTC
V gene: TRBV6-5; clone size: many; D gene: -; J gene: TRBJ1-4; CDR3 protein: CASSYNSVGYLFF; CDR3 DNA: TGTGCCAGCAGTTACAATAGCGTGGGGTACCTGTTTTTT
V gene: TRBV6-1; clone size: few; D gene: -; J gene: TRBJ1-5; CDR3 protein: CASTEGAGVGNQPQHF; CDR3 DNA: TGTGCCAGCACCGAAGGGGCAGGGGTTGGCAATCAGCCCCAGCATTTT
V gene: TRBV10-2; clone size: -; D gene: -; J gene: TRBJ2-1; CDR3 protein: CASSQGGEQFF; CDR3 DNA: TGCGCCAGCAGCCAAGGGGGTGAGCAGTTCTTC
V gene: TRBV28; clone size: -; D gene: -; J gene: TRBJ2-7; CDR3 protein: CASSPHLGRIPYEQYF; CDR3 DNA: TGTGCCAGCAGCCCTCACCTAGGCCGGATCCCATACGAGCAGTACTTC
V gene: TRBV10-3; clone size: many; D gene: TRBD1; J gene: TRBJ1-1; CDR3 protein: CAIPLLLQGPGETEAFF; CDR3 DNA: TGTGCCATCCCCCTGTTATTACAGGGGCCCGGGGAGACTGAAGCTTTCTTT
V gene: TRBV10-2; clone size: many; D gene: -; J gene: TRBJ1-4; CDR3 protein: CASSPHNSEKRKLFF; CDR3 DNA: TGCGCCAGCAGCCCCCACAACTCGGAGAAAAGGAAACTGTTTTTT
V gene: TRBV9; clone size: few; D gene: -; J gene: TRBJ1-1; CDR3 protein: CASSVIRGNTEAFF; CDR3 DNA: TGTGCCAGCAGCGTAATCCGGGGGAACACTGAAGCTTTCTTT
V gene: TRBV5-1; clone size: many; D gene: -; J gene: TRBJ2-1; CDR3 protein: CASSLGSGDVEQFF; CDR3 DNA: TGCGCCAGCAGCTTGGGTAGCGGCGACGTTGAGCAGTTCTTC
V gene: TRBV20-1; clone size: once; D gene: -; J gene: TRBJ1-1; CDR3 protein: CSASRTESHNEAFF; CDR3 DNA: TGCAGTGCTAGCCGAACTGAAAGTCACAATGAAGCTTTCTTT
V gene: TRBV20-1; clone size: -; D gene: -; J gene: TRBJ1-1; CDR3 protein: CSADRLGELEMNNEAFF; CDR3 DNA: TGCAGTGCTGACAGATTGGGGGAATTGGAAATGAACAATGAAGCTTTCTTT
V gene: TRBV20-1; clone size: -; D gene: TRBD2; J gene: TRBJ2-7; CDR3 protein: CSARGASGRATYEQYF; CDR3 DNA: TGCAGTGCTAGGGGGGCTAGCGGGAGGGCTACCTACGAGCAGTACTTC
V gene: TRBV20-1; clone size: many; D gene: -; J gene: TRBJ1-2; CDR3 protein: CSARAEGRNYGYTF; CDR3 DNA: TGCAGTGCTAGAGCTGAGGGGCGCAACTATGGCTACACCTTC
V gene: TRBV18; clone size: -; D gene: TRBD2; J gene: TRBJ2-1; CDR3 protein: CASSPTQRGVNEQFF; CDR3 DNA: TGTGCCAGCTCACCAACTCAGCGGGGGGTAAATGAGCAGTTCTTC
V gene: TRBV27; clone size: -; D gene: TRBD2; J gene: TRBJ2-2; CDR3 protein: CASSLEALAGGTTGEMFF; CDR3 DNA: TGTGCCAGCAGTTTAGAGGCGCTAGCGGGGGGAACCACCGGGGAGATGTTTTTT
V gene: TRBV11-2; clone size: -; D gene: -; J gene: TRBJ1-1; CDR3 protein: CASSSRGWGNTEAFF; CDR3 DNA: TGTGCCAGCAGCTCCCGGGGTTGGGGGAACACTGAAGCTTTCTTT
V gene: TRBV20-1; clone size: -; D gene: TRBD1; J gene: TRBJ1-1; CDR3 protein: CSAKTGDTEAFF; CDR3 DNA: TGCAGTGCGAAGACAGGGGACACTGAAGCTTTCTTT
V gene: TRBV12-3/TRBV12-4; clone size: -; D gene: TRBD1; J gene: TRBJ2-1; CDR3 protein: CASSSLGQGPYNEQFF; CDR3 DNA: TGTGCCAGCAGTTCACTAGGACAGGGCCCCTACAATGAGCAGTTCTTC
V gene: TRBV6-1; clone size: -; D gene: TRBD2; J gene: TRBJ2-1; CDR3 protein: CASSAGTSGIISYNEQFF; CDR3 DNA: TGTGCCAGCAGTGCCGGGACTAGCGGGATTATCTCCTACAATGAGCAGTTCTTC
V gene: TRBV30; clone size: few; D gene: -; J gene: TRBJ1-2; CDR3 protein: CAAWDYGYTF; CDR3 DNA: TGTGCCGCCTGGGACTATGGCTACACCTTC
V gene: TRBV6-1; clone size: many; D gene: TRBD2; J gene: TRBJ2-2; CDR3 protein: CASILGLAGENGELFF; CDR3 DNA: TGTGCCAGCATCCTAGGACTAGCGGGAGAGAACGGGGAGCTGTTTTTT
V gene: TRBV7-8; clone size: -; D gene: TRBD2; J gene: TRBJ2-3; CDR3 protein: CASKPGGPGGTDTQYF; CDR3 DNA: TGTGCCAGCAAACCGGGAGGGCCCGGGGGCACAGATACGCAGTATTTT